This entry is about one T cell receptor (beta chain). Its antigen is unknown. This specimen comes from a study of siplizumab effects on memory and regulatory T cells. Whole-study results and caveats: Few alloreactive clones mapped to unstimulated subsets. An assignable naive or memory phenotype was lacking in roughly 75-95% of proliferating CD4+ or CD8+ clones. A mean of about 70% of mappable alloreactive CD4+ clones were Treg-derived with siplizumab, compared with more than 25% in controls. Naive T cells appeared more diverse than memory cells and seemed to be major alloresponse contributors.

Here immunoSEQ multiplex PCR was the method, and the copy in TCRdb shows in-frame clones only, minus some. The sample shows more than 85,000 clones, about 95% of them seen only once. Sequences were obtained from Tregs sorted from blood. The receptor was isolated from a human donor in good health.

The CDR3: CASRQRGAYEQYF. CDR3 bases: TGTGCCAGCAGACAGAGGGGTGCCTACGAGCAGTACTTC. The gene calls are TRBV28 and TRBJ2-7; D possibly uses TRBD1 or TRBD2 (5 bases each). The V gene lost 6 bases and the J gene lost 2 bases, with 11 bases spanning the gap. Germline CDR1 and CDR2: MDHEN and SYDVKM. CDR3 length: 13 residues.